Below, 13 T cell receptor beta chains from the same sample are listed, as sequenced in a study of T cell clones after liver transplantation (dated by TCRdb to the late 2010s). The library was generated by the immunoSEQ multiplex PCR assay. Sourced from immuneACCESS, this table was stored by TCRdb with only in-frame sequences that have V and J called. A share of the clones is absent; for the studies checked, an unresolved V gene accounts for under half, and the remainder has no known explanation. Recorded for this sample are some 80,000 clones; about 85% of them occurred a single time. The ten largest make up over 2% of the sample. Sequencing used CD4+ T cells from blood, obtained roughly 48 months after liver transplant. The receptor source for this set is a human patient who received a liver transplant. Following transplantation, part of the T cell population may be supplied by the graft donor rather than the patient.

The CDR3, as DNA: TGTGCCAGTACTCCCCCGGGACAAAGATTAGGGCAGCCCCAGCATTTT. This encodes CASTPPGQRLGQPQHF. The chain combines TRBV19 with TRBJ1-5; possible D gene TRBD1, 6 bases. Germline V gene sequence: CDR1 LNHDA, CDR2 SQIVND (reference sequence). Trimming removed 7 bases from V and 7 bases from J, with 23 bases in between. The CDR3 covers 16 residues.

The gene calls are TRBV11-2 and TRBJ2-2, with D uncertain. The CDR3 covers 15 residues. Per the germline V gene, CDR1 is SGHAT and CDR2 is FQNNGV. Trimming stripped 4 bases from V and 1 base from J, with 10 bases between. In nucleotides, the CDR3 is TGTGCCAGCAGCTCCTCGAGACAGAACACCGGGGAGCTGTTTTTT. Translating gives CASSSSRQNTGELFF. Full variable domain (remainder filled in from reference TRBV11-2 and TRBJ2-2): EAGVAQSPRYKIIEKRQSVAFWCNPISGHATLYWYQQILGQGPKLLIQFQNNGVVDDSQLPKDRFSAERLKGVDSTLKIQPAKLEDSAVYLCASSSSRQNTGELFFGEGSRLTVL.

The table lists this clone with a few counts. This chain connects TRBV27 to TRBJ1-1; D uncertain. The CDR3 spans 12 residues. The ends were cut back, 10 bases at V and 1 base at J, with 10 bases in the middle. Germline loops: CDR1 MNHEY, CDR2 SMNVEV (reference sequence). CDR3 coding DNA: TGTGCCACCCGGTACGGGAACACTGAAGCTTTCTTT. It is translated as CATRYGNTEAFF.

This clone was counted a single time. This chain uses TRBV7-2 with TRBJ2-1; unclear D gene. This CDR3 is 13 amino acids long. Trimming pared 5 bases from V and 7 bases from J, leaving 12 bases between. The V gene's germline CDR1 is SGHTA and CDR2 FQGNSA. The DNA for the CDR3 is TGTGCCAGCAGCCCGCAGCTTTCGAATGAGCAGTTCTTC. As protein: CASSPQLSNEQFF.

The gene calls are TRBV6-5 and TRBJ2-7; D unresolved. V was pared by 0 bases and J by 2 bases, with 8 bases between. The CDR3 runs 14 residues. Germline values: CDR1 MNHEY, CDR2 SVGAGI. The CDR3 DNA reads as TGTGCCAGCAGTTACTCCGGCCGTACCTACGAGCAGTACTTC. Protein: CASSYSGRTYEQYF.

This chain uses TRBV27 with TRBJ1-2; a weak D match, TRBD1 (6 bases). CDR3 size: 13 residues. Trimming took 2 bases from V and 8 from J, leaving 12 bases between them. Germline V CDR1 and CDR2: MNHEY, SMNVEV (reference sequence). CDR3 protein: CASSLRGSGGYTF. As DNA, the CDR3 is TGTGCCAGCAGTTTAAGGGGGAGCGGCGGCTACACCTTC.

The chain is built from TRBV27 and TRBJ2-5; D ambiguous. The germline V gene has CDR1 MNHEY and CDR2 SMNVEV (reference sequence). This CDR3 is 13 amino acids long. V was cut by 3 bases and J by 5 bases, with 10 bases left in between. The CDR3 here is CASSFSNTETQYF. The DNA of the CDR3 is TGTGCCAGCAGTTTCTCGAACACGGAGACCCAGTACTTC.

The chain joins TRBV2 to TRBJ1-2; 8 bases are a match to TRBD1. Germline-derived CDR1 and CDR2 are SNHLY and FYNNEI. The CDR3 is 16 residues long. V shed 7 bases, J shed 4 bases, and the junction held 14 bases outside the gene matches. This CDR3 reads CASTDRPGGAGYGYTF. The CDR3 nucleotides read TGTGCCAGCACGGATCGGCCAGGGGGCGCGGGCTATGGCTACACCTTC. The complete variable domain, with remaining parts taken from reference TRBV2 and TRBJ1-2, reads EPEVTQTPSHQVTQMGQEVILRCVPISNHLYFYWYRQILGQKVEFLVSFYNNEISEKSEIFDDQFSVERPDGSNFTLKIRSTKLEDSAMYFCASTDRPGGAGYGYTFGSGTRLTVV.

The chain carries TRBV7-6 and TRBJ2-3; D unresolved. The CDR3 spans 17 residues. Per the germline V gene, CDR1 is SGHVS and CDR2 is FNYEAQ. V lost 5 bases to trimming and J lost 0 bases, with 18 bases between them. As DNA, the CDR3 is TGTGCCAGCAGCCTCTCCCGGGTCAACCCAAGCACAGATACGCAGTATTTT. This translates into CASSLSRVNPSTDTQYF.

This clone was found a few times. CDR3 residues: CASRGQVREQYF. CDR3 coding DNA: TGTGCCAGCAGAGGGCAAGTACGCGAGCAGTACTTC. V and J are TRBV28 and TRBJ2-7; D not resolved. The CDR3 extends over 12 amino acids. Trimming took 6 bases from V and 6 from J, leaving 12 bases between them. CDR1 is MDHEN, CDR2 SYDVKM, per germline.

The J gene is TRBJ2-3, the V gene TRBV4-2; either TRBD1 or TRBD2 may fit D (5 bases each). The CDR3 sequence is 16 residues long. The germline gives CDR1 LGHNA, CDR2 YNFKEQ. Trimming removed 3 bases from V and 0 bases from J, with 13 bases in between. The CDR3 sequence: CASSHGTKGSTDTQYF. The CDR3 DNA is TGTGCCAGCAGCCACGGGACCAAAGGGAGCACAGATACGCAGTATTTT.

The rearrangement links TRBV9 to TRBJ2-7; TRBD2 matches 10 bases. The CDR3 consists of 16 residues. Losses at the gene ends were 4 bases for V and 1 base for J; bases not matched to a gene: 8. Germline-derived CDR1 and CDR2 are SGDLS and YYNGEE. CDR3 loop: CASSPLGGLASYEQYF. The CDR3 nucleotides read TGTGCCAGCAGCCCCCTCGGGGGACTAGCGTCCTACGAGCAGTACTTC.

CDR3 sequence: CASSPGLGDDNSPLHF. CDR3 coding DNA: TGTGCCAGCTCACCGGGGTTGGGGGACGATAATTCACCCCTCCACTTT. The V gene is TRBV18, the J gene TRBJ1-6; D is perhaps TRBD1 (5 bases). V was trimmed by 3 bases and J by 5 bases, leaving 14 bases between them. The length of the CDR3 is 16 residues. Germline-derived CDR1 and CDR2 are KGHSH and LQKENI.